Here is one T cell receptor (beta chain) with its context. A much larger clone differs by one base, so this may be a read error. Amplification targeted TCR beta CDR3 regions from RNA transcripts. The primer set for the first-round RT-PCR of the TCR CDR3 was HTBI. One entry per CDR3 protein results from TCRdb running MiXCR on the multiplex PCR reads. The sample has roughly 630,000 distinct CDR3 sequences; 15% to 19% are singletons. This specimen belongs to a study of T cells in Graves' hyperthyroidism and ophthalmopathy. Study overall: The authors collected peripheral blood at initial diagnosis, before any treatment.

This CDR3 region has 17 residues. No progression to ophthalmopathy during 18 months of follow-up defined stable disease. Uncontrolled infection, other autoimmune disease, pregnancy or lactation disqualified patients from enrolment. PBMCs were obtained from 7.5 to 10 ml fresh peripheral blood. The chain has TRBV12-3 or TRBV12-4 and TRBJ2-7; TRBD2 matches at 10 bases. This sequence was found in a woman aged 25 to 39 with Graves' hyperthyroidism. The material sequenced was blood. CDR3 region: CASRPGLAETSSYEQHF. Written as DNA, the CDR3 is TGTGCCAGCAGGCCCGGACTAGCGGAGACCAGCTCCTACGAGCAGCACTTC.